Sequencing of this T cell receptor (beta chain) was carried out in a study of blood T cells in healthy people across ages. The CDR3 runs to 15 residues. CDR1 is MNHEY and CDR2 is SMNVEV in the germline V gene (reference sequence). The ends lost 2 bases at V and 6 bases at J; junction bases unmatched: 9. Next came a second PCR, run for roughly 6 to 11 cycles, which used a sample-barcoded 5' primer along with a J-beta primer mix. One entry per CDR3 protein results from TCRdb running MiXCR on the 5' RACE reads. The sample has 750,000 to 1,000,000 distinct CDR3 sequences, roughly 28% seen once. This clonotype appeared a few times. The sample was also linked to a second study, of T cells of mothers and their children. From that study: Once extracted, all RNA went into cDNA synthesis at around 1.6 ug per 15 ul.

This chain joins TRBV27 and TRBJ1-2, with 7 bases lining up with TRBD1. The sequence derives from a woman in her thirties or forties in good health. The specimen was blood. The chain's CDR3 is CASSLRRQGLNGYTF. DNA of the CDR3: TGTGCCAGCAGTTTACGACGACAGGGTCTGAATGGCTACACCTTC.